Below, 5 T cell receptor beta chains from the same sample are listed, as sequenced in a study of T cells in Graves' hyperthyroidism and ophthalmopathy. Amplification of TCR beta CDR3 regions used RNA as the template. Using the HTBI primer set, a first-round RT-PCR was run on the TCR CDR3. TCRdb analysed the multiplex PCR reads with MiXCR anew, one entry per CDR3 protein. In the table there are approximately 380,000 distinct CDR3 sequences, approximately 19% of which are singletons. The sample comprised blood. Receptors originate from a young woman with Graves' hyperthyroidism.

The CDR3 protein is CATSEGRSIADGYTF. As DNA, the CDR3 is TGTGCCACCTCGGAGGGGAGGTCGATTGCGGATGGCTACACCTTC. The rearrangement uses TRBV19 and TRBJ1-2, with D possibly being TRBD1 (5 bases). CDR1 is LNHDA, CDR2 SQIVND, per germline (reference sequence). V lost 10 bases and J lost 6, with 24 bases in between. The CDR3 extends over 15 amino acids.

This clonotype was observed many times. This chain links TRBV12-3 or TRBV12-4 with TRBJ2-7, with 9 bases aligning to TRBD1. J was trimmed by 5 bases and V by 5 bases; bases with no gene match: 10. There are 15 residues in the CDR3. This CDR3 reads CASSTTTGGFDEQYF. The CDR3 DNA reads as TGTGCCAGCAGTACCACCACAGGGGGCTTCGACGAGCAGTACTTC.

This clonotype was found many times. V gene TRBV12-3 or TRBV12-4 combines with J gene TRBJ2-7, with D perhaps being TRBD1 or TRBD2 (6 bases each). V gave up 5 bases and J gave up 6 bases, with 14 bases separating them. The CDR3 is 13 residues long. DNA of the CDR3: TGTGCCAGCAGTCTAAATAGGGGGGTCGAGCAGTACTTC. Protein product: CASSLNRGVEQYF.

Ten or more counts support this clonotype. The chain has TRBV7-9 and TRBJ1-1, with no clear D. Per germline, CDR1 SEHNR and CDR2 FQNEAQ (reference sequence). V was pared by 5 bases and J by 10 bases, with 17 bases between. CDR3 length equals 13 residues. The CDR3 sequence: CASSPPTERAAFF. CDR3 nucleotides: TGTGCCAGCAGCCCCCCGACGGAACGGGCAGCTTTCTTT.

In its sample, this clonotype was seen many times. The CDR3 loop is CASSVARLYYGYTF. Here the CDR3 DNA reads TGTGCCAGCAGCGTGGCCAGGTTGTACTATGGCTACACCTTC. V and J are TRBV11-2 and TRBJ1-2; D unclear. The V and J ends lost 5 bases and 3 bases respectively, with 13 bases between them. The CDR3 extends over 14 amino acids. Germline V gene lookup returns CDR1 SGHAT and CDR2 FQNNGV.